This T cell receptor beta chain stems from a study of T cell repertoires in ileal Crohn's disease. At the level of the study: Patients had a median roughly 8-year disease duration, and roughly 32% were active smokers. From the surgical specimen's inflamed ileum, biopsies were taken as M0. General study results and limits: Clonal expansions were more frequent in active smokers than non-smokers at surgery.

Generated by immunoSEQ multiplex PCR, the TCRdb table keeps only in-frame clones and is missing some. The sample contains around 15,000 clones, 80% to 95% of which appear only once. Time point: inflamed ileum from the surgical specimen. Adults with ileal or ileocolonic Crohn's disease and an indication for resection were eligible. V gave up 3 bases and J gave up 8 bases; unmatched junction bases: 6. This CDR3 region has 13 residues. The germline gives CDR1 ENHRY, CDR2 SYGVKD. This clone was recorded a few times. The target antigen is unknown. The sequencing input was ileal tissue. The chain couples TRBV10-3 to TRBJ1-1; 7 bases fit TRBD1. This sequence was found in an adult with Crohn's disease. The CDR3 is CAISDPDRPEAFF. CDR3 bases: TGTGCCATCAGTGATCCGGACAGGCCAGAAGCTTTCTTT.